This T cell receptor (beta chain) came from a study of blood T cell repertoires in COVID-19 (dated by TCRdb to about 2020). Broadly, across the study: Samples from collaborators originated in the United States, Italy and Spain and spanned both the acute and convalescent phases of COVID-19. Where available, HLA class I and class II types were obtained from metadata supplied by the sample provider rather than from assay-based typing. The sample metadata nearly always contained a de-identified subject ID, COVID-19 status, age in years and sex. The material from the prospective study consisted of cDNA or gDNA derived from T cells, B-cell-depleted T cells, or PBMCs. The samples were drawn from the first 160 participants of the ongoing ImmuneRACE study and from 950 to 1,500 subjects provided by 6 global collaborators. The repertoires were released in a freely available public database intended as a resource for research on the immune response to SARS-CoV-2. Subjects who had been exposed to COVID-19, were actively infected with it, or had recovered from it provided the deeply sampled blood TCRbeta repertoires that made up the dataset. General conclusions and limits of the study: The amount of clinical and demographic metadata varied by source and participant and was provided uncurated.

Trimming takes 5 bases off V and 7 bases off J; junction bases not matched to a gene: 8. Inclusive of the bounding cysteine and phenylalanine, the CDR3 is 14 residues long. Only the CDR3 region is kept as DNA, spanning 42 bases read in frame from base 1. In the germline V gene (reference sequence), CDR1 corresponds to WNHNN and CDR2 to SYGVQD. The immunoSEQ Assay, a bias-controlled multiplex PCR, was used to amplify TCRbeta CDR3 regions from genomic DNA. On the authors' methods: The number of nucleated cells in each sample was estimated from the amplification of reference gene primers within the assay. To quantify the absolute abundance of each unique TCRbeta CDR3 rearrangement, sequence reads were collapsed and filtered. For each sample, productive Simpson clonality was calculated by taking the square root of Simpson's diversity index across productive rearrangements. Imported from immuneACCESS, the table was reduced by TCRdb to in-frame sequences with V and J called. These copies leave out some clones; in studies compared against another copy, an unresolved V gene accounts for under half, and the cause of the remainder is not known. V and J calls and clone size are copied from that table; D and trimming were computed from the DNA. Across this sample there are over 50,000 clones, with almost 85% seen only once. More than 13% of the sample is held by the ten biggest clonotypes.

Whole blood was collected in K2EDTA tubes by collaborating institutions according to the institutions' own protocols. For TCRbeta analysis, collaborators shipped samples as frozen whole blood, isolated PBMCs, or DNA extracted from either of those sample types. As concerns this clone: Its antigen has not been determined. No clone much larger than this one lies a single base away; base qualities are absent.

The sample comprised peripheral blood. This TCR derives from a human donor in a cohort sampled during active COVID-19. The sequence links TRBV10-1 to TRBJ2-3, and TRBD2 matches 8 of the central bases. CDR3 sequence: CASSSSGRRNTQYF. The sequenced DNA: TGCGCCAGCAGTTCGAGCGGGAGACGGAATACGCAGTATTTT.